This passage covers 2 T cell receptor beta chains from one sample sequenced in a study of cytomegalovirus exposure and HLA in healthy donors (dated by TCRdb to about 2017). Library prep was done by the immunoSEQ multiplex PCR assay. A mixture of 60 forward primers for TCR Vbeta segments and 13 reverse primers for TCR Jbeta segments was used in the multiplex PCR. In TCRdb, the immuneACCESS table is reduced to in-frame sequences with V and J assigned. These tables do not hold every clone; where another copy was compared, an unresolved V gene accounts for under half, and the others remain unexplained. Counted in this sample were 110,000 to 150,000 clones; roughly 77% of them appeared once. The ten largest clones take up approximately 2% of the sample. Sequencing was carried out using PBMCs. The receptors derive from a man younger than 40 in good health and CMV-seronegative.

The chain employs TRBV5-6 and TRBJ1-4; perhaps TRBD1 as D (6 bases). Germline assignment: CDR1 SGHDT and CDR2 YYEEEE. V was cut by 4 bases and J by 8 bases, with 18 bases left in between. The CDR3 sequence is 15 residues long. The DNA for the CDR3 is TGTGCCAGCAGCGTTGGGAACAGGGCGGGCGAAAAACTGTTTTTT. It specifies CASSVGNRAGEKLFF.

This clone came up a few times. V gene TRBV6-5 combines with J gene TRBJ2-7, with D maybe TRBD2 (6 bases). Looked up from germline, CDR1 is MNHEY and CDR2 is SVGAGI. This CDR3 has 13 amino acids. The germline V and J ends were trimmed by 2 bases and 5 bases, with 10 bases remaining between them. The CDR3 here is CASSYQRADEQYF. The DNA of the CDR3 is TGTGCCAGCAGTTACCAGCGGGCTGACGAGCAGTACTTC.